This note documents a single TCR beta chain sequence. What it binds is unknown. Distinct nucleotide sequences in the sample also encode this CDR3. Trimming cost V 3 bases and J 5 bases, with 7 bases left between them. Per germline, CDR1 DFQATT and CDR2 SNEGSKA (reference sequence). This CDR3 contains 11 residues. These data are taken from a study of shared clonotypes between healthy human individuals. Study as a whole: CD8 memory received one plate per donor, CD8 naive two, CD4 memory three and CD4 naive three.

The study's findings and limits: The study generally estimated greater richness for naive than memory subsets. What limited the represented genetic and exposure-history diversity was the small number of donors.

Data came from immunoSEQ multiplex PCR; TCRdb stores just in-frame clones and leaves some out. The table records roughly 2.5 million clones, roughly 92% of them present only once. Splitting of CD4+ cells produced CD45RA+ naive and CD45RA-negative memory subsets. The chain combines TRBV20-1 with TRBJ2-5; D may match TRBD1 or TRBD2 (5 bases each). The source of this sequence is a man aged 18-30 years in good health. Sequenced material: naive CD4+ T cells sorted from blood. The subset denotes: CD45RA+ positively selected. The CDR3 protein is CSASGTETQYF. The CDR3 DNA sequence: TGCAGTGCTAGTGGGACGGAGACCCAGTACTTC.